The 14 T cell receptor beta chains in this list originate from one sample, sequenced in a study of blood T cell repertoires in COVID-19. Profiled with immunoSEQ multiplex PCR; TCRdb holds only in-frame clones, not every one. Here the sample spans 350,000 or so clones, about 86% being singletons. What was sequenced was PBMCs or T cells enriched from blood (not recorded which). All receptors derive from a woman aged 40 to 50 with acute COVID-19.

The chain has TRBV9 and TRBJ1-2, with a tentative D call TRBD1 (6 bases). Trimming took 1 base from V and 0 from J, leaving 10 bases between them. This CDR3 spans 15 amino acids. Germline CDR1 is SGDLS and CDR2 is YYNGEE. CDR3 coding DNA: TGTGCCAGCAGCGTATCAGGACAGCCTAACTATGGCTACACCTTC. This encodes CASSVSGQPNYGYTF.

The CDR3 DNA reads as TGTGCCAGCAGCTCAAATCGACAGTATCAGCCCCAGCATTTT. Its translation is CASSSNRQYQPQHF. The chain carries TRBV5-6 and TRBJ1-5; D might be TRBD1 (5 bases). Germline values: CDR1 SGHDT, CDR2 YYEEEE. The germline V and J ends were trimmed by 3 bases and 5 bases, with 12 bases remaining between them. The CDR3 sequence is 14 residues long.

The rearrangement joins TRBV7-2 to TRBJ2-1; 7 bases are a match to TRBD2. This CDR3 is 15 amino acids long. J was trimmed by 7 bases and V by 4 bases; bases with no gene match: 10. From germline, CDR1 is SGHTA and CDR2 FQGNSA. The CDR3 is CASSSSGRRANEQFF. CDR3 nucleotide sequence: TGTGCCAGCAGCTCCTCCGGGAGGAGGGCTAATGAGCAGTTCTTC.

This clone has only a few counts. The chain carries TRBV19 and TRBJ2-5; 14 bases are a match to TRBD2. V was pared by 4 bases and J by 2 bases, with 0 bases of the junction left unmatched. CDR1 and CDR2 from the germline V gene are LNHDA and SQIVND (reference sequence). This CDR3 region has 15 residues. The CDR3 here is CASSRLAGGQETQYF. The CDR3 nucleotides read TGTGCCAGTAGTAGACTAGCGGGAGGGCAAGAGACCCAGTACTTC.

This clone is a singleton in its sample. V is TRBV6-5 and J is TRBJ2-1, with 7 bases aligning to TRBD2. The CDR3 runs to 12 residues. J was trimmed by 8 bases and V by 4 bases; bases with no gene match: 2. CDR1 MNHEY and CDR2 SVGAGI come from the germline V gene. DNA of the CDR3: TGTGCCAGCAGTTCGCGGGGGTATGAGCAGTTCTTC. Protein: CASSSRGYEQFF.

The J gene is TRBJ1-4, the V gene TRBV9, with D unresolved. Germline assignment: CDR1 SGDLS and CDR2 YYNGEE. The CDR3 is made up of 16 amino acids. V dropped 3 bases and J dropped 5 bases, with 17 bases sitting between them. The CDR3 is CASSGQNRYKNEKLFF. CDR3 sequence (DNA): TGTGCCAGCAGCGGCCAAAACAGATATAAAAATGAAAAACTGTTTTTT.

This chain links TRBV6-2 or TRBV6-3 with TRBJ1-2, with D possibly TRBD1 on 5 matching bases. The V and J ends lost 4 bases and 3 bases respectively, with 18 bases between them. Germline values: CDR1 MNHEY, CDR2 SVGEGT. The CDR3 sequence is 16 residues long. CDR3 sequence reads: CASSSDSGLGDYGYTF. CDR3 bases: TGTGCCAGCAGTTCCGATTCAGGGTTGGGCGACTATGGCTACACCTTC.

The chain links TRBV5-1 to TRBJ2-7; D remains ambiguous. V lost 4 bases, J lost 3 bases, and 23 bases lay in between. The CDR3 is 17 residues long. Germline lookup yields CDR1 SGHRS and CDR2 YFSETQ. CDR3 coding DNA: TGCGCCAGCAGCGCGGTTGGAATTGGTGACCTAGGCTACGAGCAGTACTTC. It is translated as CASSAVGIGDLGYEQYF. The whole variable domain, remainder taken from reference TRBV5-1 and TRBJ2-7, is KAGVTQTPRYLIKTRGQQVTLSCSPISGHRSVSWYQQTPGQGLQFLFEYFSETQRNKGNFPGRFSGRQFSNSRSEMNVSTLELGDSALYLCASSAVGIGDLGYEQYFGPGTRLTVT.

This rearrangement joins TRBV6-1 to TRBJ1-2; maybe TRBD1 (6 bases). The germline gives CDR1 MNHNS, CDR2 SASEGT. The CDR3 consists of 14 residues. V lost 0 bases and J lost 3, with 8 bases in between. Written as DNA, the CDR3 is TGTGCCAGCAGTGAAGCTGGGGGCCACTATGGCTACACCTTC. It encodes CASSEAGGHYGYTF.

This chain joins TRBV27 and TRBJ2-2, with 10 bases that match TRBD1. After removal of 5 bases from V and 4 bases from J, the junction contained 4 bases not matched to a gene. This CDR3 comprises 15 residues. Germline V gene sequence: CDR1 MNHEY, CDR2 SMNVEV (reference sequence). Here the CDR3 reads CASSEWDRGTGELFF. The CDR3 bases are TGTGCCAGCAGTGAATGGGACAGGGGCACCGGGGAGCTGTTTTTT.

V gene TRBV5-4 combines with J gene TRBJ2-4; tentative D call: TRBD2 (6 bases). Germline CDR1 and CDR2: SGHNT and YYREEE (reference sequence). Trimming stripped 0 bases from V and 8 bases from J, with 12 bases between. The CDR3 has 14 residues. The CDR3 sequence is CASSLDGTRDIQYF. The CDR3 nucleotides are TGTGCCAGCAGCTTGGACGGGACTCGGGACATTCAGTACTTC.

The genes are TRBV2 and TRBJ2-1, with 7 bases matching TRBD2. V shed 8 bases, J shed 4 bases, and the junction held 5 bases outside the gene matches. The CDR3 has 13 amino acids. Germline V gene data show CDR1 as SNHLY and CDR2 as FYNNEI. The CDR3 DNA sequence: TGTGCCAGCGGGCGGGGGATGTACAATGAGCAGTTCTTC. Its protein is CASGRGMYNEQFF.

Remarks on this clone: A junction end diverges from the germline sequence, so it may reflect a read error. V usage is TRBV5-1 and J usage is TRBJ2-7, with 9 bases fitting TRBD2. The germline CDR1 and CDR2 sequences are SGHRS and YFSETQ. The CDR3 is 19 residues long. The CDR3 DNA reads TGCGCCAGCAGCCCGCTTGGAGCGGGGGGTCCCACATCATCTTACGTGCAGTACTTC. As protein: CASSPLGAGGPTSSYVQYF.

V gene TRBV5-6 combines with J gene TRBJ1-5; D is possibly TRBD1 (5 bases). The V gene's germline CDR1 is SGHDT and CDR2 YYEEEE. The V end lost 0 bases, the J end lost 2 bases, and 9 bases lay between the germline ends. The CDR3 spans 15 residues. The DNA for the CDR3 is TGTGCCAGCAGCTTGGACCAGGGCGGCAATCAGCCCCAGCATTTT. Its protein is CASSLDQGGNQPQHF.